One sample yielded the 19 T cell receptor beta chains listed below, sequenced in a study of cytomegalovirus exposure and HLA in healthy donors listed by TCRdb under 2017. The receptor library was made with the immunoSEQ multiplex PCR assay. A mixture of 60 forward primers for TCR Vbeta segments and 13 reverse primers for TCR Jbeta segments was used in the multiplex PCR. TCRdb obtained this table from immuneACCESS and retained in-frame rearrangements with V and J assigned. These tables miss some clones; where compared with another copy, unresolved V genes account for less than half of the shortfall, and the remainder is unexplained. This sample has 190,000 or so clones in its table, and approximately 80% of those were observed once. 0.65% of the sample is held by the ten biggest clonotypes. Sample: PBMCs. The receptors were gathered from a boy younger than 18 in good health and CMV-seronegative.

The chain couples TRBV30 to TRBJ1-1; D call uncertain. V was trimmed by 3 bases and J by 1 base, leaving 18 bases between them. The CDR3 is 16 amino acids. Germline CDR1 reads GTSNPN; CDR2 reads SVGIG (reference sequence). In DNA form, the CDR3 reads TGTGCCTGGAGACGGTTAACGATACAGACGAACACTGAAGCTTTCTTT. This gives the protein CAWRRLTIQTNTEAFF.

The chain couples TRBV18 to TRBJ1-1; a possible D gene is TRBD1 (6 bases). V was pared by 1 base and J by 5 bases, with 17 bases between. Germline CDR1 reads KGHSH; CDR2 reads LQKENI. This CDR3 spans 16 amino acids. The CDR3 is CASSPLFQTGETEAFF. CDR3 coding DNA: TGTGCCAGCTCACCACTTTTCCAGACAGGAGAGACTGAAGCTTTCTTT.

The rearrangement uses TRBV13 and TRBJ2-5; 8 bases line up with TRBD2. The CDR3 runs 15 residues. Germline CDR1 reads PRHDT; CDR2 reads FYEKMQ (reference sequence). V gave up 5 bases and J gave up 4 bases; unmatched junction bases: 9. The CDR3 protein is CASSPTTGGPETQYF. CDR3 in DNA: TGTGCCAGCAGCCCTACAACGGGAGGGCCAGAGACCCAGTACTTC.

The V and J genes are TRBV4-3 and TRBJ2-2; D might be TRBD2 (6 bases). The CDR3 loop spans 14 amino acids. The germline V gene has CDR1 LGHNA and CDR2 YSLEER. The germline V and J ends were trimmed by 4 bases and 2 bases, with 8 bases remaining between them. The CDR3 region is CASSRGANTGELFF. In DNA, the CDR3 is TGCGCCAGCAGCCGCGGGGCTAACACCGGGGAGCTGTTTTTT.

The chain has TRBV5-1 and TRBJ2-7; 7 bases align to TRBD2. Germline-derived CDR1 and CDR2 are SGHRS and YFSETQ. This CDR3 has 15 amino acids. The V and J ends lost 1 base and 0 bases, in that order; junction bases with no gene match: 4. The CDR3 loop is CASSLRSGTSYEQYF. The CDR3 region has the DNA TGCGCCAGCAGCTTGAGGAGCGGGACCTCCTACGAGCAGTACTTC.

This clone has more than one count but fewer than ten. A junction boundary mismatches the germline segment, possibly from a read error. The V gene is TRBV10-3, the J gene TRBJ2-5; D perhaps matches TRBD2 (5 bases). The end of the DNA aligns better with TRBJ2-7, so the J call may be wrong. This CDR3 spans 15 amino acids. CDR1 ENHRY and CDR2 SYGVKD come from the germline V gene. The CDR3 DNA reads as TGTGCCATCAGTGGTGGACTGGCCGTCTCCGACGAGCAGTACTTC. This translates into CAISGGLAVSDEQYF.

CDR3 DNA sequence: TGTGCCAGCAGCTTGTCACCGAGGGGGGAAGCTTTCTTT. Protein product: CASSLSPRGEAFF. The chain couples TRBV5-6 to TRBJ1-1; D might be TRBD1 (6 bases). Germline CDR1 SGHDT, CDR2 YYEEEE. With 1 base removed from V and 8 bases from J, the gap between germline ends came to 12 bases. The CDR3 is 13 residues long.

The chain carries TRBV7-2 and TRBJ2-3; 12 bases are a match to TRBD2. The CDR3 sequence is 16 residues long. Germline CDR1 reads SGHTA; CDR2 reads FQGNSA. J lost 3 bases, V lost 3 bases, and 4 bases had no gene match. This CDR3 is CASSFLAGGTTDTQYF. Here the CDR3 DNA reads TGTGCCAGCAGCTTCCTAGCGGGAGGGACGACAGATACGCAGTATTTT.

The count of this clone is one. Distinct nucleotide sequences in the sample also encode this CDR3. The chain combines TRBV9 with TRBJ1-2; D remains ambiguous. Germline CDR1 is SGDLS and CDR2 is YYNGEE. This CDR3 is built from 13 residues. Trimming left V 0 bases short and J 2 bases short, with 5 bases between. The CDR3 protein is CASSVAGNYGYTF. The CDR3, as DNA: TGTGCCAGCAGCGTAGCGGGAAACTATGGCTACACCTTC. Looking up the rest from reference TRBV9 and TRBJ1-2 gives the full variable domain: DSGVTQTPKHLITATGQRVTLRCSPRSGDLSVYWYQQSLDQGLQFLIQYYNGEERAKGNILERFSAQQFPDLHSELNLSSLELGDSALYFCASSVAGNYGYTFGSGTRLTVV.

The V gene is TRBV10-3, the J gene TRBJ2-1; D perhaps matches TRBD2 (6 bases). V was shortened by 3 bases and J by 0 bases, with 15 bases between the two germline ends. Per the germline V gene, CDR1 is ENHRY and CDR2 is SYGVKD. The CDR3 loop spans 17 amino acids. CDR3 sequence reads: CAISDLISGGSYNEQFF. CDR3 nucleotide sequence: TGTGCCATCAGTGATTTGATTAGCGGTGGCTCCTACAATGAGCAGTTCTTC.

The chain couples TRBV4-2 to TRBJ2-3; tentative D call: TRBD2 (6 bases). The CDR3 extends over 17 amino acids. V dropped 0 bases and J dropped 3 bases, with 16 bases sitting between them. Germline assignment: CDR1 LGHNA and CDR2 YNFKEQ. CDR3: CASSQDRSGHRTDTQYF. As DNA, the CDR3 is TGTGCCAGCAGCCAAGATCGGAGCGGGCATCGGACAGATACGCAGTATTTT.

The chain couples TRBV19 to TRBJ1-3; D uncertain. V was pared by 1 base and J by 1 base, with 5 bases between. The CDR3 is 14 amino acids. Germline values: CDR1 LNHDA, CDR2 SQIVND (reference sequence). CDR3 protein: CASSIGRSGNTIYF. CDR3 DNA: TGTGCCAGTAGTATAGGGAGGTCTGGAAACACCATATATTTT.

The chain uses TRBV9 and TRBJ1-3, with D perhaps matching TRBD1 (5 bases). V shed 3 bases and J shed 0 bases, with 16 bases lying between them. CDR3 length: 17 amino acids. Germline V gene lookup returns CDR1 SGDLS and CDR2 YYNGEE. Here the CDR3 DNA reads TGTGCCAGCAGCGCCTCCGCGGGGGTAAGCTCTGGAAACACCATATATTTT. It is translated as CASSASAGVSSGNTIYF.

This sequence joins TRBV5-4 and TRBJ2-3; 10 positions agree with TRBD2. J gave up 4 bases and V 2 bases, and 13 bases lay outside the gene matches. Looked up from germline, CDR1 is SGHNT and CDR2 is YYREEE (reference sequence). The CDR3 has 18 amino acids. The CDR3 loop reads CASSFPSGGSYEADTQYF. In DNA form, the CDR3 reads TGTGCCAGCAGCTTTCCTAGCGGGGGATCATACGAGGCAGATACGCAGTATTTT. Complete variable domain (other parts from reference TRBV5-4 and TRBJ2-3): ETGVTQSPTHLIKTRGQQVTLRCSSQSGHNTVSWYQQALGQGPQFIFQYYREEENGRGNFPPRFSGLQFPNYSSELNVNALELDDSALYLCASSFPSGGSYEADTQYFGPGTRLTVL.

This sequence joins TRBV7-3 and TRBJ1-2; TRBD1 agrees at 8 bases. The J segment lost 4 bases and the V segment lost 2 bases, leaving 9 bases of the junction unmatched. This CDR3 has 16 residues. The germline V gene has CDR1 SGHTA and CDR2 FQGTGA. The CDR3 is CASSLRSGTGIYGYTF. CDR3 in DNA: TGTGCCAGCAGCTTACGGTCCGGGACAGGCATCTATGGCTACACCTTC.

The chain couples TRBV5-1 to TRBJ2-5; D remains ambiguous. V lost 1 base, J lost 2 bases, and 9 bases lay in between. Per germline, CDR1 SGHRS and CDR2 YFSETQ. The CDR3 length is 14 residues. The CDR3 here is CASSLTPGQETQYF. The CDR3 region has the DNA TGCGCCAGCAGCTTGACACCAGGTCAAGAGACCCAGTACTTC. The variable domain in full, with the rest retrieved from reference TRBV5-1 and TRBJ2-5, is KAGVTQTPRYLIKTRGQQVTLSCSPISGHRSVSWYQQTPGQGLQFLFEYFSETQRNKGNFPGRFSGRQFSNSRSEMNVSTLELGDSALYLCASSLTPGQETQYFGPGTRLLVL.

Notes on this clone: At one boundary the junction diverges from the germline segment, which might be a read error. The chain joins TRBV7-7 to TRBJ1-5; D not resolved. The CDR3 covers 13 residues. Germline lookup yields CDR1 SSHAT and CDR2 FNYEAQ (reference sequence). The CDR3 region is CASSQAPNQPQHF. CDR3 sequence (DNA): TGTGCTAGCAGCCAGGCCCCCAATCAGCCCCAGCATTTT.

This chain uses TRBV29-1 with TRBJ1-2, with 7 bases identical to TRBD1. Germline-derived CDR1 and CDR2 are SQVTM and ANQGSEA. The CDR3 covers 18 residues. V trimming: 0 bases; J trimming: 0 bases; junction bases outside the gene matches: 13. The CDR3, as DNA: TGCAGCGTTGAAGATCTCGGTAACAGGGGATCCTCTAACTATGGCTACACCTTC. Translation: CSVEDLGNRGSSNYGYTF.

The chain recombines TRBV30 with TRBJ2-2; no reliable D call. Germline CDR1 is GTSNPN and CDR2 is SVGIG (reference sequence). CDR3 size: 12 residues. With 4 bases removed from V and 6 bases from J, the gap between germline ends came to 9 bases. The CDR3 sequence is CAWMVPAGELFF. CDR3 DNA sequence: TGTGCCTGGATGGTCCCGGCCGGGGAGCTGTTTTTT.